This T cell receptor (beta chain) was found in a study of CD8+CD57+ T cells in acquired aplastic anemia. Study background: Sorting CD4+ and CD8+ cells gave DNA averaging about 3.3 ug. General observations from the study: Approximately 27 CD8+ CDR3 sequences occurred in both the patients and the controls. CD8+ Simpson's diversity did not differ significantly between patients and controls.

CDR1 is ENHRY and CDR2 is SYGVKD in the germline V gene. The CDR3 totals 14 residues. V lost 10 bases and J lost 6; bases outside the gene matches: 10. About this clonotype itself: Its antigen is currently unknown.

CDR3 and TCR beta VDJ profiling relied on genomic DNA as the template. A single record per CDR3 protein comes from TCRdb applying MiXCR to the reads. This table has under 350,000 distinct CDR3 sequences, approximately 57% appearing once. This receptor was taken from a human donor with severe aplastic anemia or a healthy control (not recorded which). The V gene is TRBV10-3, the J gene TRBJ2-1; TRBD2 matches 9 bases. Sequencing was carried out using sorted CD4+, CD8+, or CD8+CD57+ T cells (not recorded which) from PBMCs. For the CDR3, the DNA is TGTGCCAGCAGCTTGGGCGGGGGGGCCAATGAGCAGTTCTTC. Its translation: CASSLGGGANEQFF.